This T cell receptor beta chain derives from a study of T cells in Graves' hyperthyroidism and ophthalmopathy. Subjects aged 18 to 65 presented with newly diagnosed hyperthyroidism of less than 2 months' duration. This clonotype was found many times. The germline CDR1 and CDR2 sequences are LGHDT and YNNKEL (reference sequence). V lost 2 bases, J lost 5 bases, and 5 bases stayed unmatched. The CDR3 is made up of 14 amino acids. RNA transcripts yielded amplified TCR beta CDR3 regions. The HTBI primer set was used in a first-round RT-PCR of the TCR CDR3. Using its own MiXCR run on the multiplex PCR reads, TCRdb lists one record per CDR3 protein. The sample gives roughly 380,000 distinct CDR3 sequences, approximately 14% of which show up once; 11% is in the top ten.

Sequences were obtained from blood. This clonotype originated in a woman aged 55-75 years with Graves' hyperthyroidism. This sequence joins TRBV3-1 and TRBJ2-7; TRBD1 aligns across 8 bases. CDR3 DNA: TGTGCCAGCAGCCAACGGGACAGGCGCAACGAGCAGTACTTC. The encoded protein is CASSQRDRRNEQYF.